These T cell receptor beta chains were read from a single sample in a study of human T cells and chemical hapten exposure. TCRdb reprocessed the RACE reads via MiXCR and lists one record per CDR3 protein. The repertoire holds some 340,000 distinct CDR3 sequences, with 6% to 8.5% as singletons. The sequencing used whole blood, collected in connection with sensitization to the hapten diphenylcyclopropenone (DPC). Source of these receptors: a woman between 18 and 29 years old with alopecia areata. Some clones in this sample may be carry-over from other donors' samples. The CDR3 runs from the conserved cysteine through the conserved F or W. A D gene is named only where the DNA matches it firmly. Not every row has a clone size; where given, it reads once, few, many or a size class.

TRBJ2-3 TRBV7-9 few . TGTGCCAGCAGTTCCTTCGGGGTACGCACAGATACGCAGTATTTT CASSSFGVRTDTQYF
TRBJ2-3 TRBV5-4 many TRBD2 TGTGCCAGCAGCTCCTTGGCGGGGGGGCCAGATACGCAGTATTTT CASSSLAGGPDTQYF
TRBJ2-4 TRBV4-2 . TRBD2 TGTGCCAGCAGCCAAGAAACTAGCGGGGGGCTGGGCATTCAGTACTTC CASSQETSGGLGIQYF
TRBJ1-5 TRBV4-3 . . TGCGCCAGCAGGCACAGGGCATCGGGTTATAGCAATCAGCCCCAGCATTTT CASRHRASGYSNQPQHF
TRBJ1-2 TRBV28 few . TGTGCCAGCAGTACCCCCGAGACAGATCTATCACGCTATGGCTACACCTTC CASSTPETDLSRYGYTF
TRBJ2-7 TRBV15 . TRBD2 TGTGCCACCAGCAGCAGTTCCCTAGCGGTGTCCTACGAGCAGTACTTC CATSSSSLAVSYEQYF
TRBJ1-2 TRBV7-2 . . TGTGCCAGCAGCCCATTGGCCGGGGGAAGTTATGGCTACACCTTC CASSPLAGGSYGYTF
TRBJ1-5 TRBV6-6 . . TGTGCCAGCAGGTCTAAGGGTAGCGTCTATCAGCCCCAGCATTTT CASRSKGSVYQPQHF
TRBJ2-5 TRBV7-2 many . TGTGCCAGCAGCCAGGGACCGACTCGAGAGACCCAGTACTTC CASSQGPTRETQYF
TRBJ1-2 TRBV12-3/TRBV12-4 . . TGTGCCAGCAGTCGGGCCCAGGGGAGCTATGGCTACACCTTC CASSRAQGSYGYTF
TRBJ2-2 TRBV12-3/TRBV12-4 many TRBD2 TGTGCCAGCAGTTGGCGGGGGTATAACACCGGGGAGCTGTTTTTT CASSWRGYNTGELFF
TRBJ1-3 TRBV7-6 few . TGTGCCAGCAGCTTGAGTCAGGGGAGCACTGGAAACACCATATATTTT CASSLSQGSTGNTIYF
TRBJ1-5 TRBV12-3/TRBV12-4 many . TGTGCCAGCAGTTTTACCGCAGTTGATCAGCCCCAGCATTTT CASSFTAVDQPQHF
TRBJ1-2 TRBV6-5 . . TGTGCCAGCAGTCCCGTGGGAGGGCCTAACTATGGCTACACCTTC CASSPVGGPNYGYTF
TRBJ2-7 TRBV6-2/TRBV6-3 few TRBD2 TGTGCCAGCAGTTACTCCCCGACTAGCGGGGGGGCCTCCTCCTACGAGCAGTACTTC CASSYSPTSGGASSYEQYF
TRBJ2-1 TRBV27 . . TGTGCCAGCAAGGGGGGGGCCTACAATGAGCAGTTCTTC CASKGGAYNEQFF
TRBJ1-2 TRBV4-3 . . TGCGCCAGCAGCCAAGATTACGAAATTATGGGCTACACCTTC CASSQDYEIMGYTF
TRBJ2-5 TRBV3-1 many . TGTGCCAGCAGCCTCCTCCCGATGGGGTCCCGAGAGACCCAGTACTTC CASSLLPMGSRETQYF
TRBJ1-1 TRBV12-3/TRBV12-4 many TRBD1 TGTGCCAGCAGAAAAGGACAGGGGAAGAACACTGAAGCTTTCTTT CASRKGQGKNTEAFF
TRBJ2-6 TRBV7-9 . TRBD1 TGTGCCAGCAGCTTAGAAGGACAGGGCCTAAGTGGGGCCAACGTCCTGACTTTC CASSLEGQGLSGANVLTF
TRBJ1-1 TRBV5-1 many . TGCGCCAGCAGCGTCGACCAGAACACTGAAGCTTTCTTT CASSVDQNTEAFF
TRBJ2-3 TRBV18 few TRBD2 TGTGCCAGCTCACTTCGGACTAGCGGGGCCACTAGCACAGATACGCAGTATTTT CASSLRTSGATSTDTQYF
TRBJ2-6 TRBV4-3 few TRBD1 TGCGCCAGCAGCCAAGGAACAGGGGCCGGCGACGTCCTGACTTTC CASSQGTGAGDVLTF
TRBJ2-7 TRBV27 . . TGTGCCAGCAGAAAAGACAGTTCCTACGAGCAGTACTTC CASRKDSSYEQYF
TRBJ1-1 TRBV9 few . TGTGCCAGCAGCGTAGGGCCTCAAAACACTGAAGCTTTCTTT CASSVGPQNTEAFF
TRBJ2-2 TRBV12-3/TRBV12-4 . . TGTGCCAGCGAGGAGGGGGACACCGGGGAGCTGTTTTTT CASEEGDTGELFF
TRBJ1-1 TRBV10-3 . . TGTGCCATCAGTGAGTCGGTCAGGGCGGAAGCTTTCTTT CAISESVRAEAFF
TRBJ2-3 TRBV20-1 many . TGCAGTGCCCCTTCTTTTAAAGATACGCAGTATTTT CSAPSFKDTQYF
TRBJ1-2 TRBV6-2/TRBV6-3 few TRBD1 TGTGCCAGCAGTTACCAGGGACAGCCATATGGCTACACCTTC CASSYQGQPYGYTF
TRBJ1-6 TRBV10-2 few . TGCGCCAGCGGACGGGACCCTAATTCACCCCTCCACTTT CASGRDPNSPLHF
TRBJ2-3 TRBV7-2 many TRBD1 TGTGCCAGCAGCCGGGGGGACAGGGTTGGAGATACGCAGTATTTT CASSRGDRVGDTQYF
TRBJ1-6 TRBV6-5 . . TGTGCCAGCAGTTACAATAATCGTTCACCCCTCCACTTT CASSYNNRSPLHF
TRBJ1-1 TRBV2 . . TGTGCCAGCAGTGACCGGGACCCCACTGAAGCTTTCTTT CASSDRDPTEAFF
TRBJ1-3 TRBV6-5 many . TGTGCCAGCAGTTACTCCCAGAGCTCTGGAAACACCATATATTTT CASSYSQSSGNTIYF
TRBJ1-2 TRBV29-1 few TRBD1 TGCAGCGTTGAAGGTACCCAGGGGGGCACCTTC CSVEGTQGGTF
TRBJ2-7 TRBV6-5 few . TGTGCCAGCAGTTACCCGGGGACGGAGGCCGAGCAGTACTTC CASSYPGTEAEQYF
TRBJ1-4 TRBV6-5 few . TGTGCCGCCGGGCGGTCCTCCGCTAATGAAAAACTGTTTTTT CAAGRSSANEKLFF
TRBJ2-1 TRBV7-9 few TRBD2 TGTGCCAGCCCCACCGGGACTAGCGGGGGAAGCTCCTACAATGAGCAGTTCTTC CASPTGTSGGSSYNEQFF
TRBJ1-5 TRBV12-3/TRBV12-4 . . TGTGCCAGCAGCACCCTTAAGGGGGGCGCCGGGAGCAATCAGCCCCAGCATTTT CASSTLKGGAGSNQPQHF
TRBJ1-1 TRBV28 . . TGTGCCAGCAGTTTAGCGGGGGGGCAGAAGAACACTGAAGCTTTCTTT CASSLAGGQKNTEAFF
TRBJ2-3 TRBV29-1 many TRBD1 TGCAGCGGTGGGACAGCGAAGCAGGATACGCAGTATTTT CSGGTAKQDTQYF